Detailed here is one T cell receptor (beta chain). Its antigen is unidentified. The data stem from a study of Ad26.COV2.S vaccination and SARS-CoV-2 variants. Study-level background: Of the COV1001 trial arms, the Ad26.COV2.S arm included the donor.

Whole-study findings and limits: A substantial breadth of spike-specific CD8+ and CD4+ T cell responses after vaccination has been reported. Non-spike TCR breadth was similar in vaccine and placebo recipients.

TCRdb's table, derived via immunoSEQ multiplex PCR, lists solely in-frame clones and lacks some. The sample includes about 400,000 clones, about 90% of them seen just once. Treatment specified: about 20 received Ad26.COV2.S at low or high dose, single or two shots; roughly five received placebo; per-sample allocation not given. Collection of samples fell on day 63 after the first vaccine or placebo injection. The CDR3 loop spans 17 amino acids. Germline CDR1 is SGDLS and CDR2 is YYNGEE. V was trimmed by 3 bases and J by 1 base, leaving 17 bases between them. The material was peripheral blood, obtained in a trial of Ad26.COV2.S vaccine versus placebo. The sequence came from a person aged 18 to 65 who received the Ad26.COV2.S COVID-19 vaccine or a placebo. The genes are TRBV9 and TRBJ2-1, with a tentative D call TRBD2 (6 bases). This chain's CDR3 is CASSERVGGDSYNEQFF. CDR3 nucleotides: TGTGCCAGCAGCGAGCGGGTCGGCGGGGATTCCTACAATGAGCAGTTCTTC.